This TCR beta chain emerged from a study of regulatory T cells in long-lasting Graves disease. Study summary: To qualify as persistent, Graves' disease required over 5 years of antithyroid drugs with positive TSH receptor antibodies.

The time point here: persistent/refractory GD, antithyroid drugs over 5 years with positive TRAb. TCR sequences were obtained from RNA taken from PBMCs. It was an endocrinology department in Xi'an, China, that provided the patients. Germline V lookup: CDR1 SGHAT, CDR2 FQNNGV. V gave up 5 bases and J gave up 1 base, with 15 bases separating them. The CDR3 is made up of 15 amino acids. Points from the study as a whole: New patients shared fewer public clonotypes (approximately 1,000) than persistent patients did (roughly 2,500). Lower TCR diversity was seen in persistent Graves' patients than in newly diagnosed ones.

Libraries of TCR beta came from iRepertoire HTBI primers plus Arm-PCR of CDR3 regions. TCRdb ran MiXCR on the multiplex PCR reads and lists one entry per CDR3 protein. Here the sample spans about 460,000 distinct CDR3 sequences, under 25% being singletons. As to this clonotype: Its specificity is not known.

This material consisted of peripheral blood mononuclear cells (PBMCs), taken when the disease was refractory, from a patient treated with antithyroid drugs. The chain is built from TRBV11-2 and TRBJ2-7, with D maybe TRBD2 (6 bases). The TCR comes from a female donor with Graves disease. The CDR3 sequence: CASSAEEGLSYEQYF. DNA for the CDR3: TGTGCCAGCAGCGCCGAGGAGGGGTTGTCCTACGAGCAGTACTTC.